This T cell receptor beta chain was captured by sequencing in a study of cytomegalovirus exposure and HLA in healthy donors. The study, taken as a whole, reports: Later on, an analysis tied approximately 17,000 TCR beta sequences to HLA alleles at 0.05 false discovery rate. Fewer N-insertions (relative to the approximately 670-donor mean) were reportedly seen in an Asian-associated ancestry cluster in a later analysis.

Trimming took 5 bases from V and 1 from J, leaving 14 bases between them. Germline assignment: CDR1 SNHLY and CDR2 FYNNEI. The CDR3 sequence is 15 residues long. Among the donors, all were healthy bone marrow donors. Primers included in the PCR were 60 Vbeta and 13 Jbeta primers. Produced via immunoSEQ multiplex PCR; TCRdb's table is partial and in-frame only. The data show approximately 200,000 clones, roughly 79% seen once. On this clone itself: Its target is not known.

The chain recombines TRBV2 with TRBJ2-5, with a possible D match to TRBD2 (6 bases). Material for sequencing was PBMCs. This receptor was obtained from a man aged 25 to 45 in good health and CMV-seronegative. CDR3 in amino acids: CASSPTGSPQETQYF. The CDR3 DNA sequence: TGTGCCAGCAGTCCCACCGGGAGCCCCCAAGAGACCCAGTACTTC. Together with reference TRBV2 and TRBJ2-5, the CDR3 gives the full variable domain: EPEVTQTPSHQVTQMGQEVILRCVPISNHLYFYWYRQILGQKVEFLVSFYNNEISEKSEIFDDQFSVERPDGSNFTLKIRSTKLEDSAMYFCASSPTGSPQETQYFGPGTRLLVL.